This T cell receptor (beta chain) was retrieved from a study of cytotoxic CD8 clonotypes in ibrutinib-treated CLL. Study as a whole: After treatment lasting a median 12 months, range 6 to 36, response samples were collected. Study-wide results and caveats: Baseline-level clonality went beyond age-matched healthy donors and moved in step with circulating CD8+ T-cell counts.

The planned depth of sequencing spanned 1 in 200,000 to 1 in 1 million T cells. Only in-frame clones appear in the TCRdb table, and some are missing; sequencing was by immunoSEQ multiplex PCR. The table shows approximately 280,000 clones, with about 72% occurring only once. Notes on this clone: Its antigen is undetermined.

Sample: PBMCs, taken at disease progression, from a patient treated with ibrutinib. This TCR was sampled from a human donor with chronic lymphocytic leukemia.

Written as DNA, the CDR3 is TGTGCCAGTAGCATGAAGACAGGGGGATACACAGATACGCAGTATTTT. It translates to CASSMKTGGYTDTQYF. V usage is TRBV19 and J usage is TRBJ2-3, with 9 bases identical to TRBD1. The V gene end was trimmed by 6 bases and the J gene end by 2 bases; junction bases not matched to a gene: 9. This CDR3 is 16 amino acids long. Germline lookup yields CDR1 LNHDA and CDR2 SQIVND (reference sequence).